This TCR beta chain derives from a study of CD8+ T cells in alopecia areata. This clone was seen only a few times. RNA, once extracted, was reverse transcribed into cDNA for use as the sequencing template. Method: immunoSEQ multiplex PCR; TCRdb's copy keeps in-frame clones and lacks some. In the table there are more than 150,000 clones, about 47% of which are singletons. Trimming removed 7 bases at V and 2 bases at J, with 11 bases between. CDR3 length equals 12 residues. Germline CDR1 SQVTM, CDR2 ANQGSEA. Treatment of the sample: oral pan-JAK inhibitor, 5-10 mg twice daily. Sampling of alopecia areata patients yielded lesional scalp punch biopsies as well as peripheral blood.

The sequence was collected from a human donor with alopecia areata. The chain uses TRBV29-1 and TRBJ2-5; D is ambiguous. The sample in question was CD8+ T cells sorted from blood, obtained around week 52, from a patient treated with tofacitinib. The CDR3 reads CSGSKGQETQYF. The CDR3 nucleotides read TGCAGCGGTAGCAAGGGTCAAGAGACCCAGTACTTC.